This T cell receptor (beta chain) originates from a study of blood T cell repertoires in COVID-19. Study summary: The samples span acute and convalescent COVID-19 from the United States, Italy and Spain. The cDNA or gDNA used as material had been derived from T cells, B-cell-depleted T cells, or PBMCs.

The germline CDR1 and CDR2 sequences are SEHNR and FQNEAQ (reference sequence). The germline V and J ends were trimmed by 7 bases and 2 bases, with 15 bases remaining between them. The CDR3 totals 15 residues. Under the authors' procedure: Estimation of nucleated cell counts was performed using reference gene primer amplification. TCRdb's copy holds only in-frame clones and misses some; the assay was immunoSEQ multiplex PCR. V and J calls and clone size are copied from that table; D and trimming were computed from the DNA. The sample shows more than 200,000 clones, 85% to 90% of them seen only once. The chain recombines TRBV7-9 with TRBJ1-3; possible D gene TRBD1, 5 bases. Source material: peripheral blood. This receptor was obtained from a man between 45 and 60 years old with acute or convalescent COVID-19. The CDR3 here is CASIQMGGAGNTIYF. CDR3 nucleotides: TGTGCCAGCATCCAAATGGGGGGGGCTGGAAACACCATATATTTT.